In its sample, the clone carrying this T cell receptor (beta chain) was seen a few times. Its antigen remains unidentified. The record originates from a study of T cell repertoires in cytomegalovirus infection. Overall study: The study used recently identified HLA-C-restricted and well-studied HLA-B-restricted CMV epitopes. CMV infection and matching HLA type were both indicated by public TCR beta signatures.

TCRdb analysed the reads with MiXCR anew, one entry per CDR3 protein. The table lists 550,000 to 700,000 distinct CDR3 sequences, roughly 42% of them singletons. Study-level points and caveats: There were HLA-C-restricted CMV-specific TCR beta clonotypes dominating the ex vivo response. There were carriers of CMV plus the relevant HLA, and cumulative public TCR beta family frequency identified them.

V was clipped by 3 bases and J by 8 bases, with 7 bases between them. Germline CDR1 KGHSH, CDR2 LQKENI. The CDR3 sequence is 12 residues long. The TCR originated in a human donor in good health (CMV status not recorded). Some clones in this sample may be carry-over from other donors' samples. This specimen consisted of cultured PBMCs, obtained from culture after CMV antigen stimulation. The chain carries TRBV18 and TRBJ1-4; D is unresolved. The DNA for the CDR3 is TGTGCCAGCTCACCCCCAGGCGAAAAACTGTTTTTT. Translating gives CASSPPGEKLFF. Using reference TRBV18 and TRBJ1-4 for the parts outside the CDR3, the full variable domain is NAGVMQNPRHLVRRRGQEARLRCSPMKGHSHVYWYRQLPEEGLKFMVYLQKENIIDESGMPKERFSAEFPKEGPSILRIQQVVRGDSAAYFCASSPPGEKLFFGSGTQLSVL.